This passage covers 19 T cell receptor beta chains from one sample sequenced in a study of blood T cell repertoires in COVID-19 (TCRdb year 2020). The library was made by the immunoSEQ multiplex PCR assay. This is the immuneACCESS table as TCRdb keeps it, with only in-frame sequences that have V and J called. A part of the clones is gone; compared with another copy, unresolved V genes explain less than half, and the rest is unexplained. A total of over 250,000 clones appear in this sample, 89% of them only once. The ten largest clones add up to around 13% of the sample. Sequenced: peripheral blood. Receptor source: a woman aged 60-70 years with acute or convalescent COVID-19.

The CDR3 bases are TGTGCCAGCAGCAAAGCCCCTCCCCGGGGGGGTCCCTACGAGCAGTACTTC. It specifies CASSKAPPRGGPYEQYF. The chain links TRBV21-1 to TRBJ2-7; the table's D call, TRBD2, was not checked against the DNA. TRBV21-1 is a documented pseudogene. The CDR3 loop spans 17 amino acids.

The chain carries TRBV4-2 and TRBJ2-5; TRBD2 matches 9 bases. There are 16 residues in the CDR3. V gave up 0 bases and J gave up 5 bases; unmatched junction bases: 7. Germline values: CDR1 LGHNA, CDR2 YNFKEQ. The CDR3 sequence is CASSQDRGLAVETQYF. CDR3 bases: TGTGCCAGCAGCCAAGATAGGGGACTAGCAGTCGAGACCCAGTACTTC.

J is TRBJ1-5 and V is TRBV6-6, with 7 nucleotides matching TRBD1. V trimming: 2 bases; J trimming: 0 bases; junction bases outside the gene matches: 1. The CDR3 has 15 residues. Germline V gene sequence: CDR1 MNHNY, CDR2 SVGAGI (reference sequence). The CDR3 DNA reads TGTGCCAGCAGTTACGGGACAGTTAGCAATCAGCCCCAGCATTTT. Its translation is CASSYGTVSNQPQHF.

This clone was picked up one time. The CDR3 reads CASRPGGLTNEKLFF. DNA of the CDR3: TGTGCCAGTAGGCCGGGAGGGCTAACTAATGAAAAACTGTTTTTT. The V call is TRBV19, the J call TRBJ1-4, with no clear D. CDR3 length: 15 amino acids. The germline gives CDR1 LNHDA, CDR2 SQIVND (reference sequence). V lost 6 bases, J lost 1 base, and 12 bases lay in between.

This chain uses TRBV4-1 with TRBJ1-4; D is unclear. Trimming removed 1 base at V and 0 bases at J, with 9 bases between. The CDR3 covers 16 residues. From germline, CDR1 is MGHRA and CDR2 YSYEKL. The CDR3 loop reads CASSQGTSATNEKLFF. The CDR3 region has the DNA TGCGCCAGCAGCCAAGGTACGAGTGCAACTAATGAAAAACTGTTTTTT.

This chain links TRBV6-4 with TRBJ2-3; 7 bases are shared with TRBD1. Looked up from germline, CDR1 is MRHNA and CDR2 is SNTAGT. This CDR3 is 15 amino acids long. V dropped 3 bases and J dropped 5; count of bases not matched to a gene: 8. This chain's CDR3 is CASSERQGLQDTQYF. CDR3 coding DNA: TGTGCCAGCAGTGAGAGACAGGGATTGCAAGATACGCAGTATTTT.

The V and J genes are TRBV4-1 and TRBJ1-1; no clear D gene. Trimming cost V 0 bases and J 0 bases, with 5 bases left between them. This CDR3 has 14 amino acids. From germline, CDR1 is MGHRA and CDR2 YSYEKL. CDR3 sequence reads: CASSQDLLNTEAFF. The DNA for the CDR3 is TGCGCCAGCAGCCAAGACCTGTTGAACACTGAAGCTTTCTTT.

The chain is built from TRBV24-1 and TRBJ2-7, with TRBD1 matching 8 bases. CDR1 is KGHDR, CDR2 SFDVKD, per germline. The CDR3 has 13 amino acids. V trimming: 4 bases; J trimming: 5 bases; junction bases outside the gene matches: 3. This CDR3 is CATSEPGGHEQYF. The CDR3 region has the DNA TGTGCCACCAGTGAACCAGGGGGCCACGAGCAGTACTTC.

To note about this clone: One junction end does not reproduce the germline sequence, and a read error may be involved. The gene calls are TRBV28 and TRBJ2-2; D is unclear. CDR1 and CDR2 (germline): MDHEN, SYDVKM. CDR3 length: 14 residues. The CDR3 sequence: CASSLLANPGELFF. The CDR3 nucleotides are TGTGCCAGCAGTTTACTCGCGAACCCCGGGGAGCTGTTTTTT. The whole variable domain, filled in from reference TRBV28 and TRBJ2-2, reads DVKVTQSSRYLVKRTGEKVFLECVQDMDHENMFWYRQDPGLGLRLIYFSYDVKMKEKGDIPEGYSVSREKKERFSLILESASTNQTSMYLCASSLLANPGELFFGEGSRLTVL.

This clone has only one observation. The rearrangement links TRBV7-2 to TRBJ2-7, with TRBD2 matching 7 bases. With V trimmed by 2 bases and J by 7 bases, 5 bases remained unmatched. Germline lookup yields CDR1 SGHTA and CDR2 FQGNSA. The CDR3 has 13 residues. The DNA for the CDR3 is TGTGCCAGCAGCTTACAGGACGGGAGGGAGCAGTACTTC. This encodes CASSLQDGREQYF.

This chain connects TRBV2 to TRBJ1-1, with D perhaps matching TRBD1 (6 bases). The V end lost 6 bases, the J end lost 3 bases, and 11 bases lay between the germline ends. This CDR3 region has 13 residues. Germline CDR1 SNHLY, CDR2 FYNNEI. The CDR3 coding sequence is TGTGCCAGCAGCGCAGAGGGGGACACTGAAGCTTTCTTT. It codes for CASSAEGDTEAFF. The full variable domain, completed using reference TRBV2 and TRBJ1-1, is EPEVTQTPSHQVTQMGQEVILRCVPISNHLYFYWYRQILGQKVEFLVSFYNNEISEKSEIFDDQFSVERPDGSNFTLKIRSTKLEDSAMYFCASSAEGDTEAFFGQGTRLTVV.

The CDR3 sequence: CASSPRDRATRAPLHF. In DNA form, the CDR3 reads TGTGCCAGCAGTCCACGGGACAGGGCTACTCGGGCACCCCTCCACTTT. This sequence joins TRBV28 and TRBJ1-6; 9 bases line up with TRBD1. This CDR3 has 16 residues. With 5 bases clipped from V and 11 bases from J, the junction kept 13 bases outside the gene matches. Germline CDR1 and CDR2: MDHEN and SYDVKM.

A single count supports this clone. The CDR3 reads CAISFTTGDNTEAFF. The CDR3 bases are TGTGCCATCAGCTTCACGACAGGGGATAACACTGAAGCTTTCTTT. The gene calls are TRBV10-3 and TRBJ1-1; TRBD1 matches at 8 bases. CDR1 is ENHRY, CDR2 SYGVKD, per germline. CDR3 length: 15 amino acids. V gave up 6 bases and J gave up 2 bases; unmatched junction bases: 8.

The rearrangement links TRBV19 to TRBJ1-5; no definite D call. Per germline, CDR1 LNHDA and CDR2 SQIVND (reference sequence). The CDR3 spans 15 residues. Trimming left V 7 bases short and J 6 bases short, with 19 bases between. The CDR3 DNA reads as TGTGCCAGTACCATACAAATGAGGGCCGGTCAGCCCCAGCATTTT. Its protein is CASTIQMRAGQPQHF.

This sequence joins TRBV30 and TRBJ1-2, with a weak D call TRBD1 (5 bases). This CDR3 comprises 17 residues. Germline assignment: CDR1 GTSNPN and CDR2 SVGIG (reference sequence). V dropped 3 bases and J dropped 1 base, with 21 bases sitting between them. The CDR3 region has the DNA TGTGCCTGGAGCCCCTATTCAGGGTTGGGGTATAACTATGGCTACACCTTC. It specifies CAWSPYSGLGYNYGYTF.

The chain carries TRBV7-2 and TRBJ1-5, with D perhaps TRBD1 (5 bases). The CDR3 sequence is 16 residues long. Per the germline V gene, CDR1 is SGHTA and CDR2 is FQGNSA. V lost 0 bases, J lost 1 base, and 10 bases lay in between. CDR3 sequence reads: CASSLARTISNQPQHF. CDR3 nucleotides: TGTGCCAGCAGCTTAGCGCGGACAATCAGCAATCAGCCCCAGCATTTT.

CDR3 nucleotides: TGTGCCACCTCTGGGGAGGGACACACAGATACGCAGTATTTT. Encoded protein: CATSGEGHTDTQYF. The V gene is TRBV28, the J gene TRBJ2-3; tentatively, D is TRBD2 (7 bases). This CDR3 has 14 residues. V was cut by 10 bases and J by 2 bases, with 16 bases left in between. CDR1 and CDR2 from the germline V gene are MDHEN and SYDVKM.

This chain connects TRBV27 to TRBJ1-5, with a possible D match to TRBD1 (6 bases). The CDR3 spans 14 residues. The V end lost 3 bases, the J end lost 7 bases, and 13 bases lay between the germline ends. Germline CDR1 is MNHEY and CDR2 is SMNVEV (reference sequence). The CDR3 DNA is TGTGCCAGCAGTTTCGGATTCAGGGGCCAGCCCCAGCATTTT. It encodes CASSFGFRGQPQHF.

This rearrangement joins TRBV9 to TRBJ1-1; TRBD1 agrees at 8 bases. Trimming cost V 4 bases and J 1 base; bases outside gene matches: 9. Per the germline V gene, CDR1 is SGDLS and CDR2 is YYNGEE. This CDR3 has 16 residues. The CDR3 DNA reads TGTGCCAGCAGCCCGAGGGACAGGTATGGGAACACTGAAGCTTTCTTT. It encodes CASSPRDRYGNTEAFF.